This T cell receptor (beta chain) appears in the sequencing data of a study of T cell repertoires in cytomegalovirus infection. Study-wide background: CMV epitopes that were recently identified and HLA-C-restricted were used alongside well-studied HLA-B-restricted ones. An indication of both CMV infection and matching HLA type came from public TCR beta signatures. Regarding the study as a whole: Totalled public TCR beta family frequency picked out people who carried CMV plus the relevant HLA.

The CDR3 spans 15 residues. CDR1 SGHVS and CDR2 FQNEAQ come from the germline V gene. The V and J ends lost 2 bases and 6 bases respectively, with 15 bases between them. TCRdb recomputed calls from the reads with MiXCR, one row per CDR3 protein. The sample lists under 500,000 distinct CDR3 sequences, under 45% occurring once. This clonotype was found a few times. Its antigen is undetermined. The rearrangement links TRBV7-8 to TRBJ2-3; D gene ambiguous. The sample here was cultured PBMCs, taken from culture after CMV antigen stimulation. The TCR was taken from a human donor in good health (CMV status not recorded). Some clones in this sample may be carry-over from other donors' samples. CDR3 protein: CASSLRVRTIDTQYF. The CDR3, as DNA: TGTGCCAGCAGCTTAAGGGTTCGGACCATCGATACGCAGTATTTT.